Below are 13 T cell receptor beta chains sequenced from a single sample in a study of molecular identifiers for immune sequencing clone quantification. MiXCR was run by TCRdb on the PCR reads, yielding one entry per CDR3 protein. The sample has a few hundred thousand distinct CDR3 sequences; roughly 23% are singletons. Specimen: naive CD8+ T cells from blood, with Jurkat cell RNA spiked in. This sample's subset: FACS-sorted CD8+CD4-CCR7+CD45RA+ naive T cells. Every receptor here comes from a human donor in good health. Some libraries in this study had Jurkat cell RNA spiked in.

The rearrangement links TRBV4-3 to TRBJ2-3; possibly TRBD1 or TRBD2 for D (5 bases each). V gave up 0 bases and J gave up 0 bases, with 10 bases separating them. Germline V gives CDR1 LGHNA, CDR2 YSLEER. This CDR3 comprises 16 residues. The CDR3 DNA reads as TGCGCCAGCAGCCAAGACCCGGGGCGGAGCACAGATACGCAGTATTTT. It yields the protein CASSQDPGRSTDTQYF.

The V gene is TRBV2, the J gene TRBJ2-7; D might be TRBD2 (6 bases). The length of the CDR3 is 13 residues. CDR1 and CDR2 from the germline V gene are SNHLY and FYNNEI. V lost 7 bases, J lost 1 base, and 11 bases lay in between. The CDR3 is CASKTSGSYEQYF. DNA of the CDR3: TGTGCCAGCAAGACTAGTGGGTCCTACGAGCAGTACTTC.

The chain joins TRBV4-3 to TRBJ2-1; 8 nucleotides line up with TRBD1. Trimming took 0 bases from V and 8 from J; bases not matched to a gene: 9. The CDR3 runs to 16 residues. From germline, CDR1 is LGHNA and CDR2 YSLEER. The CDR3 nucleotides are TGCGCCAGCAGCCAAGAACCAGGGGGCGGACACTATGAGCAGTTCTTC. Residues: CASSQEPGGGHYEQFF.

This clonotype was seen a few times. The chain employs TRBV6-5 and TRBJ2-1, with D possibly TRBD1 on 6 matching bases. The CDR3 consists of 16 residues. Germline V gene data show CDR1 as MNHEY and CDR2 as SVGAGI. V was pared by 4 bases and J by 1 base, with 14 bases between. As DNA, the CDR3 is TGTGCCAGCAGTTCGAACAGGGAGAATTCCTACAATGAGCAGTTCTTC. This sequence encodes CASSSNRENSYNEQFF.

The sample holds many counts of this clonotype. This rearrangement joins TRBV10-3 to TRBJ2-5; 7 bases match TRBD1. V shed 6 bases, J shed 9 bases, and the junction held 13 bases outside the gene matches. This CDR3 is 14 amino acids long. Germline V gene lookup returns CDR1 ENHRY and CDR2 SYGVKD. CDR3 sequence: CAISSPDTGVPQYF. The CDR3 DNA sequence: TGTGCCATCAGCTCCCCGGACACAGGGGTTCCCCAGTACTTC.

Note on this clonotype: A much larger clone lies one base from this, so it may be a read error. The chain employs TRBV6-5 and TRBJ2-7; 8 positions agree with TRBD1. Matching the DNA end better, TRBJ2-1 makes the J call doubtful. The CDR3 extends over 16 amino acids. Germline V gene lookup returns CDR1 MNHEY and CDR2 SVGAGI. The DNA for the CDR3 is TGTGCCAGCAGTTCCACGGACAGGGTCGAGGTCCACGAGCAGTTCTTC. This gives the protein CASSSTDRVEVHEQFF.

As for this clonotype: Here the CDR3 omits its conserved ending phenylalanine or tryptophan, so a read error is the likely source. V usage is TRBV29-1 and J usage is TRBJ2-1, with D perhaps matching TRBD2 (6 bases). The CDR3 contains 15 residues. V gave up 3 bases and J gave up 2 bases, with 14 bases separating them. Germline values: CDR1 SQVTM, CDR2 ANQGSEA. The CDR3 spells CSVEGQGGPYNEQFS. The CDR3 DNA sequence: TGCAGCGTTGAGGGGCAGGGAGGACCCTACAATGAGCAGTTCTCC.

This clonotype was counted ten times or more. The chain couples TRBV19 to TRBJ2-1; TRBD2 agrees at 10 bases. This CDR3 has 16 amino acids. CDR1 is LNHDA, CDR2 SQIVND, per germline (reference sequence). The J segment lost 5 bases and the V segment lost 5 bases, leaving 9 bases of the junction unmatched. The CDR3 region has the DNA TGTGCCAGTAGTGTATGGACTAGCGGAGTAGACAATGAGCAGTTCTTC. Protein sequence: CASSVWTSGVDNEQFF.

The chain combines TRBV4-1 with TRBJ1-6; the D is unclear. Deletions cut 0 bases from V and 5 bases from J, with 11 bases between. Germline V lookup: CDR1 MGHRA, CDR2 YSYEKL. The CDR3 totals 16 residues. CDR3 in amino acids: CASSQEVSDHNSPLHF. The CDR3 DNA sequence: TGCGCCAGCAGCCAAGAAGTGTCGGACCATAATTCACCCCTCCACTTT.

This clonotype showed up many times. The CDR3 coding sequence is TGTGCCAGCGGAAACAATGAGCAGTTCTTC. It encodes CASGNNEQFF. The J gene is TRBJ2-1, the V gene TRBV12-3 or TRBV12-4; D gene uncertain. V was pared by 8 bases and J by 5 bases, with 4 bases between. The CDR3 has 10 residues.

Of note for this clonotype: With a much larger clone just one base away, this may be a read error. The chain employs TRBV20-1 and TRBJ2-2; D tentatively fits TRBD1 or TRBD2 (6 bases each). Trimming removed 3 bases from V and 1 base from J, with 18 bases in between. Germline V gene sequence: CDR1 DFQATT, CDR2 SNEGSKA (reference sequence). The CDR3 covers 17 residues. CDR3 amino acids: CSARGIGGLRNTGELFF. The CDR3 DNA reads as TGCAGTGCTAGGGGGATAGGGGGACTCCGGAACACCGGGGAGCTGTTTTTT.

Of note for this clonotype: An end of the junction differs from the germline gene, which may be a read error. The chain carries TRBV11-2 and TRBJ2-1; no clear D gene. This CDR3 spans 11 amino acids. CDR1 is SGHAT and CDR2 is FQNNGV in the germline V gene. The CDR3 DNA follows: TGTGCCCGCCGCTTATTCCATGAGCCGTTCTTC. Translation gives CARRLFHEPFF.

About this clonotype itself: A much larger clone lies one base from this, so it may be a read error. The V and J genes are TRBV5-6 and TRBJ1-1; 7 positions match TRBD1. After removal of 5 bases from V and 5 bases from J, the junction contained 6 bases not matched to a gene. The CDR3 length is 13 residues. Germline CDR1 reads SGHDT; CDR2 reads YYEEEE. CDR3 loop: CASRQGVWTEAFF. The DNA for the CDR3 is TGTGCCAGCAGGCAGGGGGTGTGGACTGAAGCTTTCTTT.